The rows below give T cell receptor beta chains drawn from one sample of a study of blood T cell repertoires in COVID-19. Clones were read by immunoSEQ multiplex PCR, and TCRdb kept only the in-frame ones, dropping some. The sample consists of fewer than 45,000 clones, about four fifths of them appearing once. Sequencing was done on a sample of peripheral blood. The source of these receptors is a man aged 35 to 55 with active or convalescent COVID-19. The CDR3 runs from the conserved cysteine through the conserved F or W. The D gene is left open where the match is weak. Part of the rows lack a size; the others show once, few, many or a class for expanded clones.

D gene: TRBD1
J gene: TRBJ2-3
V gene: TRBV6-5
clone size: NA
CDR3 DNA: TGTGCCAGCAGGCCCCGGGACAGCTTCACAGATACGCAGTATTTT
CDR3 protein: CASRPRDSFTDTQYF

D gene: NA
J gene: TRBJ2-7
V gene: TRBV19
clone size: few
CDR3 DNA: TGTGCCAGTAGTATAATCCGGGACACCCGATACGAGCAGTACTTC
CDR3 protein: CASSIIRDTRYEQYF

D gene: NA
J gene: TRBJ1-1
V gene: TRBV11-2
clone size: NA
CDR3 DNA: TGTGCCAGCAGCTCCGGGAACACTGAAGCTTTCTTT
CDR3 protein: CASSSGNTEAFF

D gene: TRBD1
J gene: TRBJ2-7
V gene: TRBV4-3
clone size: NA
CDR3 DNA: TGCGCCAGCAGCCCCGGGACAGGTTCCTACGAGCAGTACTTC
CDR3 protein: CASSPGTGSYEQYF

D gene: NA
J gene: TRBJ2-7
V gene: TRBV29-1
clone size: NA
CDR3 DNA: TGCAGCGTTGAGACAGTTTCGGGCTCAATGGGATACGAGCAGTACTTC
CDR3 protein: CSVETVSGSMGYEQYF

D gene: TRBD2
J gene: TRBJ2-3
V gene: TRBV10-3
clone size: NA
CDR3 DNA: TGTGCCATCAAGGGGCAGGGAGGGACAGATACGCAGTATTTT
CDR3 protein: CAIKGQGGTDTQYF

D gene: NA
J gene: TRBJ2-5
V gene: TRBV5-4
clone size: NA
CDR3 DNA: TGTGCCAGCAGCCCAGACAGTTTTCAAGAGACCCAGTACTTC
CDR3 protein: CASSPDSFQETQYF

D gene: TRBD1
J gene: TRBJ1-1
V gene: TRBV11-3
clone size: NA
CDR3 DNA: TGTGCCAGCAGCTTAGGGGGCGCGGACAGGGAGGTTTTCTTT
CDR3 protein: CASSLGGADREVFF

D gene: NA
J gene: TRBJ2-7
V gene: TRBV3-1/TRBV3-2
clone size: NA
CDR3 DNA: TGTGCCAGCAGCCAGCCACTCCGGGACTCGTCTCGGGAGCAGTACTTC
CDR3 protein: CASSQPLRDSSREQYF

D gene: TRBD1
J gene: TRBJ2-7
V gene: TRBV5-1
clone size: few
CDR3 DNA: TGCGCCAGCAGCCTCGGACAGGGGGTGAAGGAGCAGTACTTC
CDR3 protein: CASSLGQGVKEQYF

D gene: NA
J gene: TRBJ2-7
V gene: TRBV9
clone size: NA
CDR3 DNA: TGTGCCAGCAGCGTAGCAGGGGACGAGAACGAGCAGTACTTC
CDR3 protein: CASSVAGDENEQYF

D gene: NA
J gene: TRBJ1-2
V gene: TRBV11-2
clone size: few
CDR3 DNA: TGTGCCAGCAGCTTAGAACCAGGGCAAGGCTACACCTTC
CDR3 protein: CASSLEPGQGYTF

D gene: TRBD2
J gene: TRBJ2-3
V gene: TRBV5-6
clone size: NA
CDR3 DNA: TGTGCCAGCAGCTTCAGCGGGGACTTTAGCACAGATACGCAGTATTTT
CDR3 protein: CASSFSGDFSTDTQYF

D gene: NA
J gene: TRBJ2-1
V gene: TRBV3-1/TRBV3-2
clone size: NA
CDR3 DNA: TGTGCCAGCAGCCGTGGGAGTGAGCAGTTCTTC
CDR3 protein: CASSRGSEQFF

D gene: TRBD1
J gene: TRBJ1-4
V gene: TRBV4-3
clone size: NA
CDR3 DNA: TGCGCCAGCAGCCAAAGGACAGGGGGACGGGAAAAACTGTTTTTT
CDR3 protein: CASSQRTGGREKLFF

D gene: TRBD2
J gene: TRBJ2-3
V gene: TRBV15
clone size: NA
CDR3 DNA: TGTGCCACCAGCAGGGGACTAGCGGGGACCACAGATACGCAGTATTTT
CDR3 protein: CATSRGLAGTTDTQYF

D gene: NA
J gene: TRBJ2-1
V gene: TRBV7-3
clone size: few
CDR3 DNA: TGTGCCAGCAGCTCCAGGGACACGGCTAGGAATGAGCAGTTCTTC
CDR3 protein: CASSSRDTARNEQFF

D gene: TRBD1
J gene: TRBJ1-4
V gene: TRBV4-1
clone size: NA
CDR3 DNA: TGCGCCAGCAGCCGACTGGCAGGGGGTGAAAAACTGTTTTTT
CDR3 protein: CASSRLAGGEKLFF

D gene: TRBD2
J gene: TRBJ2-3
V gene: TRBV4-1
clone size: NA
CDR3 DNA: TGCGCCAGCAGCCCCGCCAAAACTAGCGGGAGTGCAGATACGCAGTATTTT
CDR3 protein: CASSPAKTSGSADTQYF

D gene: NA
J gene: TRBJ1-2
V gene: TRBV6-6
clone size: NA
CDR3 DNA: TGTGCCAGCAGTTACTCCCAGGACAGTCCCGGACCCGGCTACACCTTC
CDR3 protein: CASSYSQDSPGPGYTF

D gene: TRBD1
J gene: TRBJ1-5
V gene: TRBV5-1
clone size: NA
CDR3 DNA: TGCGCCAGCAGCGATACAGGGGTGAAGGGTCAGCCCCAGCATTTT
CDR3 protein: CASSDTGVKGQPQHF

D gene: TRBD1
J gene: TRBJ2-7
V gene: TRBV27
clone size: NA
CDR3 DNA: TGTGCCAGCAGCCAGAGGACAGGACTTGGCAACGAGCAGTACTTC
CDR3 protein: CASSQRTGLGNEQYF

D gene: NA
J gene: TRBJ1-2
V gene: TRBV3-1/TRBV3-2
clone size: NA
CDR3 DNA: TGTGCCAGCAGGCTCGAGCAGGCCGAATATGGCTACACCTTC
CDR3 protein: CASRLEQAEYGYTF

D gene: NA
J gene: TRBJ1-1
V gene: TRBV6-5
clone size: NA
CDR3 DNA: TGTGCCAGCAGTTCCGCCTTCAAGGCGGGGACTGAAGCTTTCTTT
CDR3 protein: CASSSAFKAGTEAFF

D gene: NA
J gene: TRBJ1-3
V gene: TRBV3-1/TRBV3-2
clone size: NA
CDR3 DNA: TGTGCCAGCAGCCAAGAGGTACAGCCGGGAAACACCATATATTTT
CDR3 protein: CASSQEVQPGNTIYF

D gene: NA
J gene: TRBJ2-2
V gene: TRBV19
clone size: NA
CDR3 DNA: TGTGCCAGTAAAGATCGGACACAAGGCACCGGGGAGCTGTTTTTT
CDR3 protein: CASKDRTQGTGELFF

D gene: NA
J gene: TRBJ2-2
V gene: TRBV25-1
clone size: few
CDR3 DNA: TGTGCCAGCAGTGAATTTGAGTTCGGGGAGCTGTTTTTT
CDR3 protein: CASSEFEFGELFF

D gene: NA
J gene: TRBJ1-2
V gene: TRBV27
clone size: NA
CDR3 DNA: TGTGCCAGCAGTCCACAGGGTTACTATGGCTACACCTTC
CDR3 protein: CASSPQGYYGYTF

D gene: TRBD2
J gene: TRBJ2-7
V gene: TRBV6-2/TRBV6-3
clone size: once
CDR3 DNA: TGTGCCAGCAGTTACACGGGCAGCGGGGGCACGCGAGAGCAGTACTTC
CDR3 protein: CASSYTGSGGTREQYF

D gene: NA
J gene: TRBJ2-3
V gene: TRBV30
clone size: once
CDR3 DNA: TGTGCCTGGGGGGGAGGCTATACTAGCACAGATACGCAGTATTTT
CDR3 protein: CAWGGGYTSTDTQYF

D gene: TRBD1
J gene: TRBJ1-3
V gene: TRBV14
clone size: few
CDR3 DNA: TGTGCCAGCAGCCAACGAAGGGGACAGGGTACTGGAAACACCATATATTTT
CDR3 protein: CASSQRRGQGTGNTIYF

D gene: TRBD1
J gene: TRBJ1-4
V gene: TRBV9
clone size: NA
CDR3 DNA: TGTGCCAGCAGCCCGACAGGGAAGGGGGAAAAACTGTTTTTT
CDR3 protein: CASSPTGKGEKLFF

D gene: NA
J gene: TRBJ2-7
V gene: TRBV2
clone size: NA
CDR3 DNA: TGTGCCAGCAGTTCCTTTCTAACCCAGGAAACCCCCTGGGAGCAGTACTTC
CDR3 protein: CASSSFLTQETPWEQYF

D gene: TRBD2
J gene: TRBJ2-3
V gene: TRBV4-3
clone size: few
CDR3 DNA: TGCGCCAGCAGCCAAGATGGGAGGGGCCGGTCGGATACGCAGTATTTT
CDR3 protein: CASSQDGRGRSDTQYF

D gene: NA
J gene: TRBJ2-7
V gene: TRBV2
clone size: NA
CDR3 DNA: TGTGCCAATTCTCGGGACTCCGCTGCAGCGCAGTACTTC
CDR3 protein: CANSRDSAAAQYF

D gene: TRBD1
J gene: TRBJ1-4
V gene: TRBV6-5
clone size: NA
CDR3 DNA: TGTGCCAGCATCCTGACAGGGTCGGGAGAAAAACTGTTTTTT
CDR3 protein: CASILTGSGEKLFF

D gene: NA
J gene: TRBJ2-7
V gene: TRBV6-1
clone size: few
CDR3 DNA: TGTGCCAGCAGTGAAGTCAGATACGAGCAGTACTTC
CDR3 protein: CASSEVRYEQYF

D gene: NA
J gene: TRBJ1-5
V gene: TRBV2
clone size: NA
CDR3 DNA: TGTGCCAGCAAATGGAATCAGGGGAATCAGCCCCAGCATTTT
CDR3 protein: CASKWNQGNQPQHF

D gene: NA
J gene: TRBJ1-2
V gene: TRBV6-5
clone size: few
CDR3 DNA: TGTGCCAGCAGTTACCGGGGCTATGGCTACACCTTC
CDR3 protein: CASSYRGYGYTF

D gene: NA
J gene: TRBJ2-5
V gene: TRBV7-9
clone size: NA
CDR3 DNA: TGTGCCAGCAACCCGCCACGGGGACTAGAGACCCAGTACTTC
CDR3 protein: CASNPPRGLETQYF

D gene: NA
J gene: TRBJ1-6
V gene: TRBV2
clone size: NA
CDR3 DNA: TGTGCCAGCAGTTTGCAGGGGTTTGGGAATTCACCCCTCCACTTT
CDR3 protein: CASSLQGFGNSPLHF

D gene: NA
J gene: TRBJ2-1
V gene: TRBV5-1
clone size: NA
CDR3 DNA: TGCGCCAGCAGCTTGGGGGGCGGGACGGCCTACAATGAGCAGTTCTTC
CDR3 protein: CASSLGGGTAYNEQFF

D gene: TRBD1
J gene: TRBJ1-4
V gene: TRBV19
clone size: few
CDR3 DNA: TGTGCCAGTAGTCATCACAGGGGGGAGGCAAATGAAAAACTGTTTTTT
CDR3 protein: CASSHHRGEANEKLFF

D gene: NA
J gene: TRBJ1-2
V gene: TRBV20-1
clone size: NA
CDR3 DNA: TGCAGTGCTAGTCGGGAGAACTATGGCTACACCTTC
CDR3 protein: CSASRENYGYTF

D gene: TRBD1
J gene: TRBJ1-1
V gene: TRBV5-5
clone size: NA
CDR3 DNA: TGTGCCAGCAGGGACAGGGCAGTCACTGAAGCTTTCTTT
CDR3 protein: CASRDRAVTEAFF

D gene: TRBD1
J gene: TRBJ2-7
V gene: TRBV19
clone size: NA
CDR3 DNA: TGTGCCAGTAGCCCCAGGACAGGGGGCTACGAGCAGTACTTC
CDR3 protein: CASSPRTGGYEQYF

D gene: TRBD1
J gene: TRBJ2-1
V gene: TRBV18
clone size: once
CDR3 DNA: TGTGCCAGCTCACTTACGGGACAGGGTATCGATGAGCAGTTCTTC
CDR3 protein: CASSLTGQGIDEQFF

D gene: TRBD2
J gene: TRBJ2-1
V gene: TRBV11-2
clone size: NA
CDR3 DNA: TGTGCCAGCAGCTTAGGCGGGAGGTACAATGAGCAGTTCTTC
CDR3 protein: CASSLGGRYNEQFF

D gene: NA
J gene: TRBJ1-1
V gene: TRBV15
clone size: NA
CDR3 DNA: TGTGCCACCAGCAGAGGGGCAGGGTACGACGCAGAAGGGAACACTGAAGCTTTCTTT
CDR3 protein: CATSRGAGYDAEGNTEAFF

D gene: NA
J gene: TRBJ2-3
V gene: TRBV24-1
clone size: NA
CDR3 DNA: TGTGCCACCAGTGGAGTAACAGGGACAGATACGCAGTATTTT
CDR3 protein: CATSGVTGTDTQYF

D gene: NA
J gene: TRBJ1-2
V gene: TRBV19
clone size: few
CDR3 DNA: TGTGCCAGTAGTACGACGCTAGGGTCGGGGTATGGCTACACCTTC
CDR3 protein: CASSTTLGSGYGYTF

D gene: TRBD2
J gene: TRBJ2-1
V gene: TRBV10-3
clone size: NA
CDR3 DNA: TGTGCCATCAGTGAGGAAGGTTGGACTAGCGGGAGGTACAATGAGCAGTTCTTC
CDR3 protein: CAISEEGWTSGRYNEQFF

D gene: TRBD1
J gene: TRBJ2-7
V gene: TRBV7-8
clone size: NA
CDR3 DNA: TGTGCCAGCAATCCTCTGGGACAGGGGGCCTACGAGCAGTACTTC
CDR3 protein: CASNPLGQGAYEQYF

D gene: NA
J gene: TRBJ2-7
V gene: TRBV4-3
clone size: NA
CDR3 DNA: TGCGCCAGCAGCCAACTAGCTGGGCCGGGCGAGCAGTACTTC
CDR3 protein: CASSQLAGPGEQYF

D gene: NA
J gene: TRBJ1-2
V gene: TRBV5-1
clone size: NA
CDR3 DNA: TGCGCCAGCAGCTTGGCGGGTTATTCTGGCTACACCTTC
CDR3 protein: CASSLAGYSGYTF

D gene: NA
J gene: TRBJ2-3
V gene: TRBV19
clone size: NA
CDR3 DNA: TGTGCCAGTAGTCAGGCGGGCAACACAGATACGCAGTATTTT
CDR3 protein: CASSQAGNTDTQYF

D gene: NA
J gene: TRBJ1-6
V gene: TRBV5-1
clone size: few
CDR3 DNA: TGCGCCAGCAGCTTGGCAGGGGTGCCCTATAATTCACCCCTCCACTTT
CDR3 protein: CASSLAGVPYNSPLHF

D gene: TRBD1
J gene: TRBJ2-2
V gene: TRBV9
clone size: NA
CDR3 DNA: TGTGCCAGCAGCCTTTTAGACAGGGACGTCACCGGGGAGCTGTTTTTT
CDR3 protein: CASSLLDRDVTGELFF

D gene: TRBD2
J gene: TRBJ2-7
V gene: TRBV2
clone size: NA
CDR3 DNA: TGTGCCAGCAGTGAAGAGACTAGCGGTTGGTACGAGCAGTACTTC
CDR3 protein: CASSEETSGWYEQYF

D gene: NA
J gene: TRBJ2-3
V gene: TRBV6-5
clone size: NA
CDR3 DNA: TGTGCCAGCAGTTACTCGACTATGGATACGCAGTATTTT
CDR3 protein: CASSYSTMDTQYF